These 11 T cell receptor beta chains were sequenced from one sample in a study of early T cells in non-severe SARS-CoV-2 infection. In TCRdb, the 5' RACE reads were re-called with MiXCR into one record per CDR3 protein. The sample carries fewer than 40,000 distinct CDR3 sequences, under 8% recorded once. Sequencing input: whole blood. These receptors came from an adult who was a healthcare worker with PCR-confirmed SARS-CoV-2 infection or an uninfected control (not recorded which).

This clonotype was seen more than once but under ten times. V is TRBV30 and J is TRBJ1-2; no clear D. CDR1 is GTSNPN and CDR2 is SVGIG in the germline V gene (reference sequence). The CDR3 sequence is 12 residues long. The V end lost 5 bases, the J end lost 2 bases, and 9 bases lay between the germline ends. The CDR3 spells CAWAPNNYGYTF. In DNA form, the CDR3 reads TGTGCCTGGGCCCCGAACAACTATGGCTACACCTTC.

V usage is TRBV20-1 and J usage is TRBJ1-2, with 7 bases that match TRBD1. V was pared by 4 bases and J by 8 bases, with 4 bases of the junction left unmatched. The CDR3 has 11 residues. Looked up from germline, CDR1 is DFQATT and CDR2 is SNEGSKA (reference sequence). CDR3 bases: TGCAGTGCTACAAGACAGGGAGGCTACACCTTC. As protein: CSATRQGGYTF.

This clonotype was detected many times. This chain joins TRBV11-2 and TRBJ2-3, with D perhaps TRBD2 (6 bases). Germline lookup yields CDR1 SGHAT and CDR2 FQNNGV. The length of the CDR3 is 14 residues. Trimming cost V 1 base and J 5 bases, with 10 bases left between them. CDR3 in amino acids: CASSLVGLIDTQYF. DNA of the CDR3: TGTGCCAGCAGCTTAGTGGGACTTATAGATACGCAGTATTTT.

This clonotype was seen more than once but under ten times. CDR3 sequence reads: CASSQVGAIQETQYF. As DNA, the CDR3 is TGCGCCAGCAGCCAAGTGGGGGCTATCCAAGAGACCCAGTACTTC. The V and J genes are TRBV4-1 and TRBJ2-5; D may be TRBD1 (6 bases). Germline CDR1 reads MGHRA; CDR2 reads YSYEKL. Trimming cost V 1 base and J 1 base, with 10 bases left between them. There are 15 residues in the CDR3.

This chain uses TRBV6-1 with TRBJ1-6, with D possibly matching TRBD1 (5 bases). Germline-derived CDR1 and CDR2 are MNHNS and SASEGT. This CDR3 is built from 19 residues. Trimming shortened V by 2 bases and J by 5 bases, and 22 bases separated the two germline ends. DNA of the CDR3: TGTGCCAGCAGTGAATATGACAGCTCAATCTGGGGGAATAATTCACCCCTCCACTTT. This translates into CASSEYDSSIWGNNSPLHF.

The chain carries TRBV6-2 or TRBV6-3 and TRBJ2-5; tentative D call: TRBD1 (5 bases). Germline loops: CDR1 MNHEY, CDR2 SVGEGT. V gave up 6 bases and J gave up 4 bases, with 15 bases separating them. There are 14 residues in the CDR3. The CDR3 bases are TGTGCCAGCAGCAACCAAGGGGCCCCAGAGACCCAGTACTTC. Protein: CASSNQGAPETQYF.

This clonotype appeared many times. The gene calls are TRBV2 and TRBJ2-7; weak D call: TRBD2 (6 bases). This CDR3 is built from 14 residues. Germline V lookup: CDR1 SNHLY, CDR2 FYNNEI. Trimming shortened V by 7 bases and J by 0 bases, and 13 bases separated the two germline ends. The CDR3 DNA sequence: TGTGCCAGCAACCCCCAGCGGGCCTCCTACGAGCAGTACTTC. The encoded protein is CASNPQRASYEQYF.

This clonotype has a count of ten or more. The chain couples TRBV20-1 to TRBJ2-1, with D maybe TRBD1 (6 bases). The CDR3 is 13 residues long. V lost 0 bases and J 9 bases, leaving 12 bases between the germline ends. From germline, CDR1 is DFQATT and CDR2 SNEGSKA (reference sequence). This CDR3 is CSARDPGHAEQFF. The DNA of the CDR3 is TGCAGTGCTAGAGATCCGGGACACGCTGAGCAGTTCTTC.

There are a few counts of this clonotype. The V and J genes are TRBV28 and TRBJ1-1; D call uncertain. V shed 6 bases and J shed 6 bases, with 29 bases lying between them. This CDR3 has 18 amino acids. CDR1 is MDHEN, CDR2 SYDVKM, per germline. For the CDR3, the DNA is TGTGCCAGCAGCCCAATATTTCCCTCGGGTAGAAGCTTCTCTGAAGCTTTCTTT. Translated, it gives CASSPIFPSGRSFSEAFF. Full variable domain (remainder filled in from reference TRBV28 and TRBJ1-1): DVKVTQSSRYLVKRTGEKVFLECVQDMDHENMFWYRQDPGLGLRLIYFSYDVKMKEKGDIPEGYSVSREKKERFSLILESASTNQTSMYLCASSPIFPSGRSFSEAFFGQGTRLTVV.

The J gene is TRBJ2-1, the V gene TRBV18; TRBD2 matches 7 bases. In germline, CDR1 is KGHSH, CDR2 LQKENI. V lost 5 bases to trimming and J lost 2 bases; unmatched junction nucleotides: 6. The CDR3 is made up of 15 amino acids. CDR3 in DNA: TGTGCCAGCTCAGGACCTAGCGGTCCCTACAATGAGCAGTTCTTC. Its protein product is CASSGPSGPYNEQFF.

The V gene is TRBV5-6, the J gene TRBJ1-2; TRBD1 is a possible D gene (6 bases). V was cut by 1 base and J by 5 bases, with 12 bases left in between. Germline CDR1 is SGHDT and CDR2 is YYEEEE. The CDR3 totals 14 residues. The DNA of the CDR3 is TGTGCCAGCAGCTTGCGTACAGGGAGGTATGGCTACACCTTC. It encodes CASSLRTGRYGYTF.